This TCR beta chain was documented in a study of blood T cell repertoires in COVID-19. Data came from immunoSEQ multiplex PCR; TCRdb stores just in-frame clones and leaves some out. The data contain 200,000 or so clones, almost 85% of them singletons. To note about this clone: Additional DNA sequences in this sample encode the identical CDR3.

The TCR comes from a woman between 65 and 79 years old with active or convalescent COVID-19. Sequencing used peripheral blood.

The CDR3 loop is CASRLAGGGDTQYF. Written as DNA, the CDR3 is TGTGCCAGCAGACTAGCGGGGGGGGGAGATACGCAGTATTTT. The chain joins TRBV27 to TRBJ2-3, with 13 bases fitting TRBD2. The CDR3 runs to 14 residues. The junction had 2 bases not matched to a gene; V was cut back by 6 bases and J by 5 bases. CDR1 and CDR2 (germline): MNHEY, SMNVEV (reference sequence).